The next 13 T cell receptor beta chains were all read from a single sample in a study of Ad26.COV2.S vaccination and SARS-CoV-2 variants. Treatment: some 20 received Ad26.COV2.S at low or high dose, single or two shots; roughly five received placebo; per-sample allocation not given. All samples were drawn on day 63, counting from the first vaccine or placebo injection. The protocol was immunoSEQ multiplex PCR, while the TCRdb copy is restricted to in-frame clones and leaves out a portion. Of hundreds of thousands of clones detected, roughly 90% appear once; the ten largest clones hold about 1.5%. The material sequenced was peripheral blood, taken in a trial of Ad26.COV2.S vaccine versus placebo. These TCRs come from a person between 18 and 60 years old who received the Ad26.COV2.S COVID-19 vaccine or a placebo.

This chain links TRBV5-4 with TRBJ2-7; the D gene is possibly TRBD1 (5 bases). With 0 bases removed from V and 0 bases from J, the gap between germline ends came to 19 bases. Germline V gene data show CDR1 as SGHNT and CDR2 as YYREEE (reference sequence). The CDR3 sequence is 18 residues long. Here the CDR3 DNA reads TGTGCCAGCAGCTTGGAGGGGTCGCTCGGCGGTTACTCCTACGAGCAGTACTTC. It is translated as CASSLEGSLGGYSYEQYF.

The chain uses TRBV29-1 and TRBJ1-3; D is uncertain. V was pared by 4 bases and J by 4 bases, with 11 bases between. The germline gives CDR1 SQVTM, CDR2 ANQGSEA. This CDR3 spans 13 amino acids. DNA for the CDR3: TGCAGCGTTGTACCTCTCCTCGGAAACACCATATATTTT. Its protein product is CSVVPLLGNTIYF.

V usage is TRBV5-1 and J usage is TRBJ1-4; a possible D gene is TRBD1 (5 bases). CDR3 length: 14 amino acids. The germline V gene encodes CDR1 SGHRS and CDR2 YFSETQ. Trimming cost V 3 bases and J 4 bases, with 10 bases left between them. The CDR3 DNA reads as TGCGCCAGCAGCTCCGGACAAATTAATGAAAAACTGTTTTTT. Protein sequence: CASSSGQINEKLFF. Drawing the rest from reference TRBV5-1 and TRBJ1-4, the complete variable domain is KAGVTQTPRYLIKTRGQQVTLSCSPISGHRSVSWYQQTPGQGLQFLFEYFSETQRNKGNFPGRFSGRQFSNSRSEMNVSTLELGDSALYLCASSSGQINEKLFFGSGTQLSVL.

The chain carries TRBV5-4 and TRBJ2-3, with TRBD2 as a possible D gene (6 bases). This CDR3 contains 14 residues. The V and J ends lost 4 bases and 1 base respectively, with 10 bases between them. Looked up from germline, CDR1 is SGHNT and CDR2 is YYREEE (reference sequence). The CDR3 coding sequence is TGTGCCAGCAGCATGGGACTTGGCACAGATACGCAGTATTTT. Protein sequence: CASSMGLGTDTQYF.

This clone has only one observation. A much larger clone lies one base from this, so it may be a read error. This sequence joins TRBV27 and TRBJ2-1; 11 nucleotides agree with TRBD2. Germline CDR1 reads MNHEY; CDR2 reads SMNVEV (reference sequence). This CDR3 contains 15 residues. Losses at the gene ends were 5 bases for V and 2 bases for J; bases not matched to a gene: 2. The chain's CDR3 is CASSKTSGAYNEQFF. In DNA form, the CDR3 reads TGTGCCAGCAGTAAGACTAGCGGGGCCTACAATGAGCAGTTCTTC.

The chain recombines TRBV5-4 with TRBJ2-7; D might be TRBD1 (6 bases). This CDR3 region has 15 residues. Per germline, CDR1 SGHNT and CDR2 YYREEE (reference sequence). Trimming pared 3 bases from V and 1 base from J, leaving 14 bases between. In DNA form, the CDR3 reads TGTGCCAGCAGCTGGCCAGGGGCCCGATCCTACGAGCAGTACTTC. Its protein product is CASSWPGARSYEQYF.

The J gene is TRBJ1-4, the V gene TRBV7-2, with 7 bases lining up with TRBD1. The CDR3 has 15 residues. V lost 5 bases, J lost 0 bases, and 3 bases stayed unmatched. Germline V CDR1 and CDR2: SGHTA, FQGNSA. For the CDR3, the DNA is TGTGCCAGCAGCAGACAGGGAGCAACTAATGAAAAACTGTTTTTT. Encoded protein: CASSRQGATNEKLFF.

Written as DNA, the CDR3 is TGTGCCAGCGTCGGCCCCTCGTGGGATACGCAGTATTTT. Amino acid sequence: CASVGPSWDTQYF. The rearrangement links TRBV6-5 to TRBJ2-3; D not certain. V was shortened by 8 bases and J by 6 bases, with 15 bases between the two germline ends. There are 13 residues in the CDR3. From germline, CDR1 is MNHEY and CDR2 SVGAGI.

Only a few counts were recorded for this clone. V is TRBV11-3 and J is TRBJ1-6; tentatively, D is TRBD1 (6 bases). V lost 2 bases and J 10 bases, leaving 30 bases between the germline ends. The CDR3 consists of 20 residues. CDR1 SGHNT and CDR2 YENEEA come from the germline V gene. The CDR3 sequence is CASSLLHRDWAQFSRSPLHF. The CDR3 DNA reads TGTGCCAGCAGCTTACTCCACAGGGATTGGGCACAATTTTCTCGCTCACCCCTCCACTTT.

This chain connects TRBV29-1 to TRBJ2-7; possibly TRBD1 for D (5 bases). The CDR3 totals 12 residues. Per the germline V gene, CDR1 is SQVTM and CDR2 is ANQGSEA. Trimming left V 2 bases short and J 7 bases short, with 12 bases between. Here the CDR3 DNA reads TGCAGCGTTGAAAAGACAGCTACGGAGCAGTACTTC. Translated, it gives CSVEKTATEQYF.

V is TRBV6-5 and J is TRBJ1-1, with D unclear. The CDR3 spans 13 residues. The V gene's germline CDR1 is MNHEY and CDR2 SVGAGI. V gave up 6 bases and J gave up 2 bases, with 10 bases separating them. The CDR3 loop reads CASSKAENTEAFF. Written as DNA, the CDR3 is TGTGCCAGCAGCAAGGCTGAAAACACTGAAGCTTTCTTT.

For the CDR3, the DNA is TGTGCCAGCAGCGTTGCAGACAGGGCTGGGTACGAGCAGTACTTC. Its translation is CASSVADRAGYEQYF. The V and J genes are TRBV9 and TRBJ2-7; 7 positions agree with TRBD1. The CDR3 extends over 15 amino acids. Per the germline V gene, CDR1 is SGDLS and CDR2 is YYNGEE. The junction had 9 bases not matched to a gene; V was cut back by 2 bases and J by 4 bases.

This clone was observed a single time. The chain uses TRBV15 and TRBJ2-7, with D tentatively TRBD2 (6 bases). V lost 2 bases and J 0 bases, leaving 11 bases between the germline ends. Germline CDR1 LNHNV, CDR2 YYDKDF (reference sequence). CDR3 size: 15 residues. This chain's CDR3 is CATSRPGGSSYEQYF. CDR3 coding DNA: TGTGCCACCAGCAGACCCGGGGGAAGCTCCTACGAGCAGTACTTC.